This TCR beta chain was observed in a study of blood T cell repertoires in COVID-19. Study details: Samples representing acute and convalescent COVID-19 were sourced from the United States, Italy and Spain.

The CDR3 totals 13 residues. Unmatched junction bases numbered 8, after V lost 4 bases and J lost 7 bases. Germline-derived CDR1 and CDR2 are SQVTM and ANQGSEA. Produced via immunoSEQ multiplex PCR; TCRdb's table is partial and in-frame only. The table has over 350,000 clones, 70% to 90% seen once; the top ten hold approximately 2%. This clone has a single count. Participant-reported clinical history was the basis for cohort assignment. This chain connects TRBV29-1 to TRBJ1-2, with 8 bases identical to TRBD1. Source material: PBMCs or T cells enriched from blood (not recorded which). This receptor was identified in a woman in her late teens or twenties with acute COVID-19. In DNA, the CDR3 is TGCAGCGTTGCAAGCAGGGGGCCCTCTGGCTACACCTTC. Its translation is CSVASRGPSGYTF.